This is a list of T cell receptor beta chains from one sample in a study of T cells in Graves' hyperthyroidism and ophthalmopathy. TCRdb itself ran the multiplex PCR reads through MiXCR, one entry per CDR3 protein. The top ten clones hold 47% of a sample with 450,000 to 600,000 distinct CDR3 sequences, 15% to 20% of them seen once. Sequenced sample: blood. These receptors originate from a man aged 35 to 55 with Graves' ophthalmopathy. Both conserved end residues are trimmed from each CDR3. Only some rows state a clone size, as once, few, many or a class for expanded clones.

length,V,size,J,CDR3
12,TRBV6-1,few,TRBJ2-1,ASLTGRSYNEQF
13,TRBV19,once,TRBJ2-1,ASSKGSGTYNEQF
13,TRBV28,.,TRBJ1-5,ASRPDRGRNQPQH
18,TRBV6-1,.,TRBJ2-6,ASSDWVRDSLSSGANVLT
16,TRBV6-2/TRBV6-3,few,TRBJ2-1,ASSRRTSGRAPYNEQF
12,TRBV2,many,TRBJ1-6,ASSGTGGVSPLH
13,TRBV3-1,.,TRBJ1-2,ASSRGTGGLYGYT
12,TRBV6-1,many,TRBJ1-1,ASSVDRVHTEAF
13,TRBV12-3/TRBV12-4,.,TRBJ2-5,ASSFVAGFQETQY
12,TRBV12-3/TRBV12-4,few,TRBJ1-2,ASRRHLSAYGYT
15,TRBV7-2,few,TRBJ2-3,ASSLMGRSPSTDTQY
12,TRBV6-1,few,TRBJ1-1,ASSWTVMNTEAF
15,TRBV25-1,.,TRBJ2-7,APSITRSVEVTYEQY
12,TRBV27,.,TRBJ2-1,ASSPFPSDNEQF
12,TRBV4-1,few,TRBJ1-2,ASRARDRNYGYT
10,TRBV18,many,TRBJ1-1,ASSPDRTEAF
12,TRBV10-3,many,TRBJ2-3,AIRGGVGTDTQY
13,TRBV5-8,few,TRBJ2-5,ASSSGSNPSETQY
11,TRBV7-9,.,TRBJ1-2,ASSYAQGYGYT
11,TRBV7-7,many,TRBJ2-5,ASSLGQWETQY
12,TRBV27,.,TRBJ1-6,ASSQTGGSSPLH
9,TRBV20-1,.,TRBJ2-7,SPQAGYEQY
14,TRBV7-3,many,TRBJ2-2,ASSLSPSTGTGELF
11,TRBV30,.,TRBJ1-5,AWSVEGIQPQH
13,TRBV28,few,TRBJ2-1,ASSARGTSYNEQF
14,TRBV30,few,TRBJ1-1,AWSHSSRKSNTEAF
12,TRBV20-1,few,TRBJ2-1,SALTSGASNEQF
12,TRBV29-1,.,TRBJ1-3,SVAYGNSGNTIY
13,TRBV5-4,.,TRBJ2-2,ASTRGELNTGELF
13,TRBV11-2,many,TRBJ2-3,ASSSLAGGGDTQY
13,TRBV7-9,many,TRBJ2-3,ASSVDSLSTDTQY